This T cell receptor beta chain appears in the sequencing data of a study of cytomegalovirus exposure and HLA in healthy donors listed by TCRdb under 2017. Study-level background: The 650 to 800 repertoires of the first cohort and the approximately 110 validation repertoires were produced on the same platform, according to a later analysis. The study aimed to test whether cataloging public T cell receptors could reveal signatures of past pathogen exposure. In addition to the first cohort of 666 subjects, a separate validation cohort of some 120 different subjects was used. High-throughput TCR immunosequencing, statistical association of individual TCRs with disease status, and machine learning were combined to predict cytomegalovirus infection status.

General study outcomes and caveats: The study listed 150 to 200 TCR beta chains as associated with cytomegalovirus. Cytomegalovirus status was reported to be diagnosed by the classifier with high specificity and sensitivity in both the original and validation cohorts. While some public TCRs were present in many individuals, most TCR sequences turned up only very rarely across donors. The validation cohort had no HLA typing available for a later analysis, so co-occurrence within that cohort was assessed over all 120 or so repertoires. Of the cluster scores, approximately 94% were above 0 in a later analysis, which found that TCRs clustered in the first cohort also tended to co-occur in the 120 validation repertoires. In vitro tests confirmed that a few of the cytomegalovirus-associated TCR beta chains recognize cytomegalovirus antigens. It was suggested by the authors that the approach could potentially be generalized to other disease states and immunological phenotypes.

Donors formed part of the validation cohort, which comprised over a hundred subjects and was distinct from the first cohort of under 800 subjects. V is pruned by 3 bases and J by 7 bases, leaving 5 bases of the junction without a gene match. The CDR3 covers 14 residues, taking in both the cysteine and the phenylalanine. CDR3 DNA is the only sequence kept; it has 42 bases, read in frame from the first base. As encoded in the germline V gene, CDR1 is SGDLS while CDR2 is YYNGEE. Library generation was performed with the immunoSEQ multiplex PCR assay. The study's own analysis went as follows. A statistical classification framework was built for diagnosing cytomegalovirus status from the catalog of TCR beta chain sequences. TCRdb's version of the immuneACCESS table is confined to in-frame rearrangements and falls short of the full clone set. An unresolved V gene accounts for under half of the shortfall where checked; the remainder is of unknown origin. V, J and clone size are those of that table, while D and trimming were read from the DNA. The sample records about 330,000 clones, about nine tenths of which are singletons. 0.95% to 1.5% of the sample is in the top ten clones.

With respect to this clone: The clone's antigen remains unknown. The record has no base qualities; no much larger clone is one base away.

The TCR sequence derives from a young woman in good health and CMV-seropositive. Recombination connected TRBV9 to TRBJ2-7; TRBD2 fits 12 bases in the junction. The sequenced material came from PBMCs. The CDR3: CASSAGTSGQEQYF. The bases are TGTGCCAGCAGCGCCGGGACTAGCGGGCAAGAGCAGTACTTC.